This T cell receptor beta chain was retrieved from a study of blood T cell repertoires in COVID-19. Authors' analysis steps: Counts of nucleated cells, estimated from reference gene primer amplification, were obtained. Generated by immunoSEQ multiplex PCR, the TCRdb table keeps only in-frame clones and is missing some. Clone size and V and J calls were adopted from that table, with D and trimming inferred from the DNA. This table holds roughly 200,000 clones, approximately 90% found once. Individuals aged about 18 to 95 years were recruited from 24 US areas. Researchers sorted participants into cohorts using their self-reported clinical history. Either two negative PCRs, clearance, or symptom resolution qualified Cohort 3 donors as recovered. This CDR3 region has 15 residues. V gave up 3 bases and J gave up 3 bases; unmatched junction bases: 7. Germline V gene data show CDR1 as MGHDK and CDR2 as SYGVNS.

The sequenced material came from PBMCs or T cells enriched from blood (not recorded which). The gene calls are TRBV25-1 and TRBJ2-7; 8 bases are shared with TRBD1. This TCR came from a man between 25 and 39 years old who had recovered from COVID-19. The CDR3 DNA sequence: TGTGCCAGCAGTGACGCGGGACAGGTGTACTACGAGCAGTACTTC. It encodes CASSDAGQVYYEQYF.